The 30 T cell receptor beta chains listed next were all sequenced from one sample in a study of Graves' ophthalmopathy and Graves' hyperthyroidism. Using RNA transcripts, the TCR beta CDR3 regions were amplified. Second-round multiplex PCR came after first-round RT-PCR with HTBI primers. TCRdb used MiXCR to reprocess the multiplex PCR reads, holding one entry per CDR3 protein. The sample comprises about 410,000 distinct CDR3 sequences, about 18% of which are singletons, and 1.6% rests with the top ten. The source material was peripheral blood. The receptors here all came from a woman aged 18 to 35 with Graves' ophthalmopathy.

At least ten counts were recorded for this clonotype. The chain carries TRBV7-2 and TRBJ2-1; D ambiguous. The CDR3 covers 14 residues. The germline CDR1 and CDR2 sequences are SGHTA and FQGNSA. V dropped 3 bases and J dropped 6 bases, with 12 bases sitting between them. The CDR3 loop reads CASSFPRPTNEQFF. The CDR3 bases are TGTGCCAGCAGCTTCCCCCGCCCCACCAATGAGCAGTTCTTC.

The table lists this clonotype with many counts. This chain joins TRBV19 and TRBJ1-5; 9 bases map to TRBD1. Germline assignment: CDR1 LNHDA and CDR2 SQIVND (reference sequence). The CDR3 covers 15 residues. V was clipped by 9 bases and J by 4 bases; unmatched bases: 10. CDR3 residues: CASPRGGTGNQPQHF. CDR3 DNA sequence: TGTGCCAGCCCCCGGGGCGGGACAGGGAATCAGCCCCAGCATTTT.

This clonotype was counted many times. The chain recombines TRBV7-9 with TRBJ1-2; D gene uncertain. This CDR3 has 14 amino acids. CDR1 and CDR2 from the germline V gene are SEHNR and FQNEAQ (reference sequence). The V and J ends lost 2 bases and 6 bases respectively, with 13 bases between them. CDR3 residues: CASSLKEVRDGYTF. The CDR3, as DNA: TGTGCCAGCAGCTTAAAAGAGGTCAGAGATGGCTACACCTTC.

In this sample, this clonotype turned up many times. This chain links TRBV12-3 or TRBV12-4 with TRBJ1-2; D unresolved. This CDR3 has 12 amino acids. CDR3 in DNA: TGTGCTGCCTCCGTAGCTAACTATGGCTACACCTTC. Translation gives CAASVANYGYTF.

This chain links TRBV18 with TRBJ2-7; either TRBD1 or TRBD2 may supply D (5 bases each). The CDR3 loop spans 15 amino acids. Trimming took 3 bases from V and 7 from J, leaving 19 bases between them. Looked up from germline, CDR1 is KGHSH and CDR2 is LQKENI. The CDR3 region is CASSPSGTLSHEQYF. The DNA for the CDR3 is TGTGCCAGCTCACCCTCCGGGACCCTCTCCCATGAGCAGTACTTC. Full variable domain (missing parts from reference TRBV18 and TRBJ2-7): NAGVMQNPRHLVRRRGQEARLRCSPMKGHSHVYWYRQLPEEGLKFMVYLQKENIIDESGMPKERFSAEFPKEGPSILRIQQVVRGDSAAYFCASSPSGTLSHEQYFGPGTRLTVT.

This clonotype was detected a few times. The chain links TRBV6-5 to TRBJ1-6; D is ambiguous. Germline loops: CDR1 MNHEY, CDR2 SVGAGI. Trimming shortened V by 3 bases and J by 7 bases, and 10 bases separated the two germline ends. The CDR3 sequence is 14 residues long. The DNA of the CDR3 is TGTGCCAGCAGTTATATGGACCGGAATTCACCCCTCCACTTT. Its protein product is CASSYMDRNSPLHF.

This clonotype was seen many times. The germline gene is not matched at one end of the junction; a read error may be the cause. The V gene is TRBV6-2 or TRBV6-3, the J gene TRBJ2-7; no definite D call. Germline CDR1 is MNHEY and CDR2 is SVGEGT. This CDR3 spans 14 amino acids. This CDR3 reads CASSTGLSSYEQCF. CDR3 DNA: TGTGCCAGCAGTACCGGATTGAGCTCCTACGAGCAGTGCTTC.

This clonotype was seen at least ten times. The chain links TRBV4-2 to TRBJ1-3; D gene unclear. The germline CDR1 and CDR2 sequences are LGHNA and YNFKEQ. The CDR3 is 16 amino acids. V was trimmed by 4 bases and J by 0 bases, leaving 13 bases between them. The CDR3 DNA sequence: TGTGCCAGCAGCCGAAAGATCGACAACTCTGGAAACACCATATATTTT. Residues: CASSRKIDNSGNTIYF.

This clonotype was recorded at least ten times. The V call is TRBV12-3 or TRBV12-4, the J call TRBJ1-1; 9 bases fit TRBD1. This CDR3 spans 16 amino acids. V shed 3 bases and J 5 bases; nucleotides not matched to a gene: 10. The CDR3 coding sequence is TGTGCCAGCAGTTTGTTACAGGGGGCGCCCAGGACTGAAGCTTTCTTT. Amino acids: CASSLLQGAPRTEAFF.

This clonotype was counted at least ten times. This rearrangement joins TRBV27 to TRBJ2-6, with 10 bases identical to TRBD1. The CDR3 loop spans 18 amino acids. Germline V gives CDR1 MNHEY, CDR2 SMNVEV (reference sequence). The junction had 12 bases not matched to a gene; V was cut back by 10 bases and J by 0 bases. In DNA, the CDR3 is TGTGCCACCACCTTCCTGGGACAGGGGAGCTCTGGGGCCAACGTCCTGACTTTC. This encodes CATTFLGQGSSGANVLTF.

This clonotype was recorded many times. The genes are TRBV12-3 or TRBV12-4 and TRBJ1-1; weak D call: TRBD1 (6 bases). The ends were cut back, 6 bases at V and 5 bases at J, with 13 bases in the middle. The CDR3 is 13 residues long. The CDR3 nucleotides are TGTGCCAGCAGCCAAGGGGGAAGAACTGAAGCTTTCTTT. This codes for CASSQGGRTEAFF.

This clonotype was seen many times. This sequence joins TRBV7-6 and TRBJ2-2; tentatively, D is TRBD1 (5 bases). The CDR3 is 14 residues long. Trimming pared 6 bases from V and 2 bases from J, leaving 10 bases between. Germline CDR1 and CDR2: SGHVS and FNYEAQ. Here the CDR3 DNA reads TGTGCCAGCAGACCGACAGCTAACACCGGGGAGCTGTTTTTT. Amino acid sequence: CASRPTANTGELFF.

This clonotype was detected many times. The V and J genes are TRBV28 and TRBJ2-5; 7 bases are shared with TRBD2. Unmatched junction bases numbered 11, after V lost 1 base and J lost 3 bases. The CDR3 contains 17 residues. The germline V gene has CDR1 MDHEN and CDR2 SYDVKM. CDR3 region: CASSLSLSGTNEETQYF. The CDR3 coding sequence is TGTGCCAGCAGTTTATCCTTGAGCGGGACTAACGAAGAGACCCAGTACTTC.

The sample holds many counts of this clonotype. As DNA, the CDR3 is TGTGCCAGCAGCTTAGGTGGCGGCCGCTCTGGGGCCAACGTCCTGACTTTC. It is translated as CASSLGGGRSGANVLTF. The J gene is TRBJ2-6, the V gene TRBV11-2; no reliable D call. V dropped 1 base and J dropped 0 bases, with 10 bases sitting between them. CDR1 SGHAT and CDR2 FQNNGV come from the germline V gene. The CDR3 has 17 residues.

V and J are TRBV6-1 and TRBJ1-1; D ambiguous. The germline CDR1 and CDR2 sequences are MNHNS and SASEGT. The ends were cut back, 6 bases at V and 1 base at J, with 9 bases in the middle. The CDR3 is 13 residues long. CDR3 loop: CASRITWNTEAFF. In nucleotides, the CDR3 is TGTGCCAGCAGGATCACGTGGAACACTGAAGCTTTCTTT.

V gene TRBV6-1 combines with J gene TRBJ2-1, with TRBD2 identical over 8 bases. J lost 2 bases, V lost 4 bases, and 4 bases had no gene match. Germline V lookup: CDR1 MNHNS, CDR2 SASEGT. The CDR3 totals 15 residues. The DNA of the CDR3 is TGTGCCAGCAGTGGGCGGGGGGCCGCCTACAATGAGCAGTTCTTC. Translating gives CASSGRGAAYNEQFF.

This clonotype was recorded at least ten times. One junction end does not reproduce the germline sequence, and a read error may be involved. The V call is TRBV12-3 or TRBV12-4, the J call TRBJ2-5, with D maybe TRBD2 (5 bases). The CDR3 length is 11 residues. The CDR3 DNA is TGTGCCTGCAGTCGAGGGGAGACCCAGTACTTC. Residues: CACSRGETQYF.

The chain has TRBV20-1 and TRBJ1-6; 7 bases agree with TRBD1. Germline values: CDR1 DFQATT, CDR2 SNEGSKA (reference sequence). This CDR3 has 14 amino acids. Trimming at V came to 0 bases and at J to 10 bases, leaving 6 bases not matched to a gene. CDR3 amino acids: CSARERQGGSPLHF. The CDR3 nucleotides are TGCAGTGCTAGAGAGAGACAGGGCGGGTCACCCCTCCACTTT.

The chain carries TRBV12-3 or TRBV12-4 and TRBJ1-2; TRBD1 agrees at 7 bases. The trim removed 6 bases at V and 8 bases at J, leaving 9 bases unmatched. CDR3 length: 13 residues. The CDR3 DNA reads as TGTGCCAGCAGCCCAACAGGGGAGGAGGGCTACACCTTC. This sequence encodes CASSPTGEEGYTF.

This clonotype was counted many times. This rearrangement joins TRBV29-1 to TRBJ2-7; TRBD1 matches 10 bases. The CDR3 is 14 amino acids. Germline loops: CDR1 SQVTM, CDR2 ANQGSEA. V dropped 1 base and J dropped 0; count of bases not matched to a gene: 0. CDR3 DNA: TGCAGCGTTGAAGGACAGGGGGCCTCCTACGAGCAGTACTTC. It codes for CSVEGQGASYEQYF.

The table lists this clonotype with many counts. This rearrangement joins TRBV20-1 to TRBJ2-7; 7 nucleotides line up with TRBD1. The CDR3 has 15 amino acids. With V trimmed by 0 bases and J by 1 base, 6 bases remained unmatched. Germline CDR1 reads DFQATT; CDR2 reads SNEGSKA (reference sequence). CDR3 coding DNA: TGCAGTGCTAGAGATAGGACAGGCCCATCCTACGAGCAGTACTTC. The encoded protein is CSARDRTGPSYEQYF.

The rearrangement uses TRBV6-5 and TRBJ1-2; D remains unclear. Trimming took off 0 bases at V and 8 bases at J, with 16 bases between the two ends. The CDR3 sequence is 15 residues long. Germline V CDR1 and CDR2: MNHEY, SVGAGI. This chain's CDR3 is CASSYSTTALRGYTF. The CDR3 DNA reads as TGTGCCAGCAGTTACTCGACCACAGCCCTCAGGGGCTACACCTTC.

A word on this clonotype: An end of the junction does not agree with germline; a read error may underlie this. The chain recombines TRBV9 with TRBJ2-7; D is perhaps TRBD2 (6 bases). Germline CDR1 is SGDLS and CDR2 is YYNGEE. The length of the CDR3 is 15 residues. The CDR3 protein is CASSVGAGGPYGQYF. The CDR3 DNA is TGTGCCAGCAGCGTAGGGGCCGGGGGACCTTACGGGCAGTACTTC.

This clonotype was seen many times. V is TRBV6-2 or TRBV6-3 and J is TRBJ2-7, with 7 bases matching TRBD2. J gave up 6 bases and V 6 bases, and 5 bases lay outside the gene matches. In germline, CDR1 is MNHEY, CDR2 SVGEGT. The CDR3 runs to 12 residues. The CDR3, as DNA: TGTGCCAGCAGCCAACTAGCGACCGAGCAGTACTTC. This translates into CASSQLATEQYF.

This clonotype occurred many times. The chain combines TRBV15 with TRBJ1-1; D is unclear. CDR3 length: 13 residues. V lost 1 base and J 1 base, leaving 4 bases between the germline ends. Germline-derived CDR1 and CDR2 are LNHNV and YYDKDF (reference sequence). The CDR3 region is CATSRAENTEAFF. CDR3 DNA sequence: TGTGCCACCAGCAGAGCCGAGAACACTGAAGCTTTCTTT.

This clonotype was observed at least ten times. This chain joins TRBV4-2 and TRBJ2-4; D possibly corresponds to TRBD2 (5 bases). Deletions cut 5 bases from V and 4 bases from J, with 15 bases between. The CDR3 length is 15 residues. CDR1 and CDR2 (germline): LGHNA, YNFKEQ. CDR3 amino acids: CASSGEGLRKNIQYF. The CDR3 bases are TGTGCCAGCAGCGGCGAGGGCCTCCGTAAAAACATTCAGTACTTC.

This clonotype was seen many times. CDR3 region: CASSSTSRTGELFF. The CDR3 bases are TGTGCCAGCAGTTCCACTAGCAGAACCGGGGAGCTGTTTTTT. The chain employs TRBV11-2 and TRBJ2-2; possibly TRBD2 for D (6 bases). CDR3 length equals 14 residues. Germline V gene data show CDR1 as SGHAT and CDR2 as FQNNGV. The V end was cut by 6 bases, the J end by 5 bases, with 13 bases between.

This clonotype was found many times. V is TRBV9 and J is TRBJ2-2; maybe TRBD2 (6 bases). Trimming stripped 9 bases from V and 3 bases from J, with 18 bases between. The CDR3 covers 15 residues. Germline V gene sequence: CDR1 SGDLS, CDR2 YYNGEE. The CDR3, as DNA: TGTGCCACAGCCCCCGGGGGAGCGCACACCGGGGAGCTGTTTTTT. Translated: CATAPGGAHTGELFF.

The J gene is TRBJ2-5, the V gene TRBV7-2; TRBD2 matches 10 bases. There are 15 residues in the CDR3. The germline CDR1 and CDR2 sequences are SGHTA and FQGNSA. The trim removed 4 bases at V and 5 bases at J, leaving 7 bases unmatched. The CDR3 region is CASSSSAGGWETQYF. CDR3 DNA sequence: TGTGCCAGCAGCTCCTCAGCGGGAGGGTGGGAGACCCAGTACTTC. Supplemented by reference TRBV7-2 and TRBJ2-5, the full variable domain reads GAGVSQSPSNKVTEKGKDVELRCDPISGHTALYWYRQSLGQGLEFLIYFQGNSAPDKSGLPSDRFSAERTGGSVSTLTIQRTQQEDSAVYLCASSSSAGGWETQYFGPGTRLLVL.

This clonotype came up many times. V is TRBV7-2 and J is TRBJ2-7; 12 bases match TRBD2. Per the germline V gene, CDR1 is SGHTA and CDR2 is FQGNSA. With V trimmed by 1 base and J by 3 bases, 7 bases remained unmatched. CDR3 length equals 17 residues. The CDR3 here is CASSLGLAGGRHYEQYF. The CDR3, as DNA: TGTGCCAGCAGCTTAGGGCTAGCGGGAGGGAGGCACTACGAGCAGTACTTC. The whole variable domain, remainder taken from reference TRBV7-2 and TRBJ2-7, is GAGVSQSPSNKVTEKGKDVELRCDPISGHTALYWYRQSLGQGLEFLIYFQGNSAPDKSGLPSDRFSAERTGGSVSTLTIQRTQQEDSAVYLCASSLGLAGGRHYEQYFGPGTRLTVT.